One and the same sample provided the 11 T cell receptor beta chains below, sequenced in a study of cytomegalovirus exposure and HLA in healthy donors. Method: immunoSEQ multiplex PCR; TCRdb's copy keeps in-frame clones and lacks some. The table has over 150,000 clones, about 90% seen once. Material for sequencing was PBMCs. These receptor sequences come from a woman in her late teens or twenties in good health and CMV-seropositive.

This rearrangement joins TRBV11-2 to TRBJ1-5, with a possible D match to TRBD1 (5 bases). Germline V lookup: CDR1 SGHAT, CDR2 FQNNGV. This CDR3 comprises 14 residues. The V and J ends lost 5 bases and 7 bases respectively, with 15 bases between them. CDR3 in amino acids: CASSPGLAGQPQHF. CDR3 DNA: TGTGCCAGCAGCCCGGGACTGGCGGGACAGCCCCAGCATTTT.

This chain uses TRBV7-9 with TRBJ1-5; a possible D gene is TRBD1 (5 bases). Trimming removed 2 bases at V and 6 bases at J, with 17 bases between. The germline CDR1 and CDR2 sequences are SEHNR and FQNEAQ (reference sequence). The CDR3 extends over 16 amino acids. Written as DNA, the CDR3 is TGTGCCAGCAGCTTACTGGGGCGCGAATTCGGTCAGCCCCAGCATTTT. It encodes CASSLLGREFGQPQHF.

The gene calls are TRBV10-1 and TRBJ2-1, with 9 nucleotides matching TRBD1. CDR1 is WNHNN, CDR2 SYGVQD, per germline (reference sequence). This CDR3 region has 15 residues. V lost 2 bases and J lost 4; bases outside the gene matches: 3. CDR3 sequence (DNA): TGCGCCAGCAGTGAGGGGACAGGGTATTACAATGAGCAGTTCTTC. Its translation: CASSEGTGYYNEQFF.

This clone showed up just once. This chain links TRBV11-2 with TRBJ2-1, with TRBD2 matching 13 bases. Per germline, CDR1 SGHAT and CDR2 FQNNGV. CDR3 length equals 16 residues. Trimming removed 5 bases from V and 7 bases from J; junction bases left unmatched: 8. The CDR3 region is CASSTRLAGGLNEQFF. CDR3 bases: TGTGCCAGCAGCACCCGACTAGCGGGAGGTTTAAATGAGCAGTTCTTC.

The chain uses TRBV6-5 and TRBJ2-1, with a possible D match to TRBD1 (5 bases). The CDR3 contains 13 residues. The V gene's germline CDR1 is MNHEY and CDR2 SVGAGI. V lost 6 bases and J lost 2, with 8 bases in between. Here the CDR3 reads CASRATAYNEQFF. CDR3 DNA: TGTGCCAGCAGGGCGACAGCCTACAATGAGCAGTTCTTC.

This chain links TRBV29-1 with TRBJ2-1; perhaps TRBD2 as D (5 bases). From germline, CDR1 is SQVTM and CDR2 ANQGSEA. There are 10 residues in the CDR3. Trimming took 5 bases from V and 9 from J, leaving 8 bases between them. CDR3 amino acids: CSVLAIEQFF. The DNA of the CDR3 is TGCAGCGTTCTAGCTATTGAGCAGTTCTTC.

The chain joins TRBV27 to TRBJ1-2, with unresolved D. The CDR3 is made up of 18 amino acids. Trimming left V 6 bases short and J 0 bases short, with 23 bases between. Germline V gives CDR1 MNHEY, CDR2 SMNVEV (reference sequence). CDR3 protein: CASRPRPTGGPPNYGYTF. The CDR3 nucleotides read TGTGCCAGCAGACCCCGGCCGACCGGCGGCCCTCCTAACTATGGCTACACCTTC.

The chain recombines TRBV15 with TRBJ2-7; no definite D call. The CDR3 is 13 amino acids. Germline V lookup: CDR1 LNHNV, CDR2 YYDKDF (reference sequence). V was trimmed by 3 bases and J by 1 base, leaving 7 bases between them. CDR3 DNA: TGTGCCACCAGCAGCCGTCGGTCCTACGAGCAGTACTTC. Translating it yields CATSSRRSYEQYF.

The chain is built from TRBV27 and TRBJ1-2; D not resolved. V lost 4 bases and J 4 bases, leaving 13 bases between the germline ends. CDR3 length equals 14 residues. Germline CDR1 reads MNHEY; CDR2 reads SMNVEV (reference sequence). The CDR3 reads CASSSGRRGYGYTF. The CDR3 DNA follows: TGTGCCAGCAGTTCCGGGAGGCGGGGCTATGGCTACACCTTC.

This clone was detected once. The chain employs TRBV7-2 and TRBJ1-3, with 11 bases fitting TRBD1. V gave up 4 bases and J gave up 3 bases; unmatched junction bases: 5. Per the germline V gene, CDR1 is SGHTA and CDR2 is FQGNSA. This CDR3 region has 16 residues. The CDR3 DNA is TGTGCCAGCAGCTCGGACAGGGGGCTCGGTGGAAACACCATATATTTT. Translated: CASSSDRGLGGNTIYF.

The CDR3: CASSPDRGQETQYF. DNA of the CDR3: TGTGCCAGCTCACCTGACAGGGGCCAAGAGACCCAGTACTTC. The chain couples TRBV18 to TRBJ2-5, with 8 bases that match TRBD1. CDR1 is KGHSH and CDR2 is LQKENI in the germline V gene. V was pared by 3 bases and J by 1 base, with 1 base of the junction left unmatched. The CDR3 contains 14 residues.